The source of this T cell receptor (beta chain) is a study of blood T cell repertoires in COVID-19. At the level of the study: The origin of the acute and convalescent COVID-19 samples was the United States, Italy and Spain. Sources were T cells, B-cell-depleted T cells, or PBMCs; the material itself was cDNA or gDNA.

Original methodology: Nucleated cell number was recorded as an estimate derived from reference gene primer amplification. Libraries were prepared by immunoSEQ multiplex PCR; TCRdb keeps only in-frame clonotypes and omits some of them. V and J calls and clone size are those listed in that table; D and trimming were worked out from the DNA. The sample yields about 68,000 clones, roughly 89% seen once. The length of the CDR3 is 12 residues. Trimming removed 5 bases at V and 4 bases at J, with 6 bases between. Germline V gene sequence: CDR1 MNHEY, CDR2 SMNVEV (reference sequence). The specimen was peripheral blood. The sequence was obtained from a man aged 25 to 45 with acute or convalescent COVID-19. V usage is TRBV27 and J usage is TRBJ1-5; D remains ambiguous. The CDR3 sequence is CASSPLNQPQHF. CDR3 DNA sequence: TGTGCCAGCAGTCCCCTTAATCAGCCCCAGCATTTT.